Described below is a single TCR beta chain sequence and its context. Time point meaning: newly diagnosed GD, antithyroid drugs for less than 3 months. TCR sequences were obtained from RNA taken from PBMCs. These data are taken from a study of regulatory T cells in long-lasting Graves disease. The TCR beta library used iRepertoire HTBI primers with Arm-PCR amplification of CDR3. One entry per CDR3 protein, called by TCRdb with MiXCR from the multiplex PCR reads. This sample has 550,000 to 600,000 distinct CDR3 sequences, with about 16% found just once. A further study also used this sample, focusing on T cells in Graves' hyperthyroidism and ophthalmopathy. From that study: An initial round of RT-PCR targeting the TCR CDR3 relied on the HTBI primer set. In the analysis, a 13 V-J model separated ophthalmopathy from stable hyperthyroidism.

This receptor was taken from a young man with Graves disease. The material sequenced was peripheral blood mononuclear cells (PBMCs), taken at new diagnosis, from a patient treated with antithyroid drugs.

Here the CDR3 DNA reads TGCAGTGCTAGAGATCCGACCAGACAGGGGCCCGGATCTGGAACAGATACGCAGTATTTT. Translating gives CSARDPTRQGPGSGTDTQYF. The chain recombines TRBV20-1 with TRBJ2-3; 8 bases are a match to TRBD1. Germline CDR1 and CDR2: DFQATT and SNEGSKA (reference sequence). V shed 0 bases, J shed 3 bases, and the junction held 20 bases outside the gene matches. The CDR3 has 20 amino acids.